This T cell receptor (beta chain) is drawn from a study of shared clonotypes between healthy human individuals. Assay: immunoSEQ multiplex PCR; the TCRdb copy retains only in-frame clones and omits some. The top ten clones hold 0.4% to 0.45% of a sample with about 1.5 million clones, about 98% of them seen once. The CDR3 consists of 15 residues. The V gene lost 4 bases and the J gene lost 2 bases, with 13 bases spanning the gap. Germline CDR1 SGDLS, CDR2 YYNGEE. This chain uses TRBV9 with TRBJ2-1; D is undetermined. This TCR came from a man between 25 and 39 years old in good health. The sample taken for sequencing was naive CD4+ T cells sorted from blood. The subset here: CD45RA+ positively selected. The CDR3 coding sequence is TGTGCCAGCAGCCCCAAGGCCCCCGCCTACAATGAGCAGTTCTTC. This codes for CASSPKAPAYNEQFF.